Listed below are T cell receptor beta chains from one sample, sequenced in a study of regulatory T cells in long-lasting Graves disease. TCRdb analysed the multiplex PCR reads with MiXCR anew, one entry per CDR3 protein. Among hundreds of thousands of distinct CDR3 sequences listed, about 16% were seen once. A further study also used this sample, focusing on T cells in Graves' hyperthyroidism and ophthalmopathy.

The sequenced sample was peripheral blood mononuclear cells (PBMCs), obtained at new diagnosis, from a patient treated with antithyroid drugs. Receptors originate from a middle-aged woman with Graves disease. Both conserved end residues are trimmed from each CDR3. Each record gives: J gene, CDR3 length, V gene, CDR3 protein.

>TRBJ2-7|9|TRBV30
AWSQGDEQH
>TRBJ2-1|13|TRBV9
ASSSGTGGFNEQF
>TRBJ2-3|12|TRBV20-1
SARGGVGTDTQY
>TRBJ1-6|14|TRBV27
ASSLSPGMGNSPLH
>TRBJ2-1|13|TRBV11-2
ASSTPGQFHNEQF
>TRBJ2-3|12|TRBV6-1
ASSPRRVADTQY
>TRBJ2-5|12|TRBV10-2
ASSEAGLQETQY
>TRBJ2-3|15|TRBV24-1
ATSESGGPSSTDTQY
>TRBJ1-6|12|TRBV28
ASSSRDSNSPLH
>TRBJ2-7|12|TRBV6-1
ASSRGGAPDEQY
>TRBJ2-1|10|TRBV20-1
SAVYEPSTQF
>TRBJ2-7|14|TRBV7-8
ASSLVATGNSYEQY
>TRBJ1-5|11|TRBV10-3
AISGEGGQPQH
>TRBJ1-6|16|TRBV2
ASSERGGQGALASPLH
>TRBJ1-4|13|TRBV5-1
ASSLYGQESEKLF
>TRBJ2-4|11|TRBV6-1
ASSGSAKNIQY
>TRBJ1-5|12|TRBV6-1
ASSAQGPNQPQH
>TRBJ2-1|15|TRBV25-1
ASSENTGGPTYNEQF
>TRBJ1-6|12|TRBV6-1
ASSEVGERSPLH
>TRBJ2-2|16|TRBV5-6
ASSYPAQGRAGTGELF
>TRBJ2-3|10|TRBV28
ASSLAWDTQY
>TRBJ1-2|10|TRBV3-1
ASSQTDRDYT
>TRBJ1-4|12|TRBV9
ASSETGEGEKLF
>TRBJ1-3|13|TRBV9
ASSLTGVPGNTIY
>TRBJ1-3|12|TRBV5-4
ASSDGQGGNTIY
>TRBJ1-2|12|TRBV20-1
SARENLRGYGYT
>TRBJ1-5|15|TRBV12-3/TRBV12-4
ASSSSDRGKLNQPQH